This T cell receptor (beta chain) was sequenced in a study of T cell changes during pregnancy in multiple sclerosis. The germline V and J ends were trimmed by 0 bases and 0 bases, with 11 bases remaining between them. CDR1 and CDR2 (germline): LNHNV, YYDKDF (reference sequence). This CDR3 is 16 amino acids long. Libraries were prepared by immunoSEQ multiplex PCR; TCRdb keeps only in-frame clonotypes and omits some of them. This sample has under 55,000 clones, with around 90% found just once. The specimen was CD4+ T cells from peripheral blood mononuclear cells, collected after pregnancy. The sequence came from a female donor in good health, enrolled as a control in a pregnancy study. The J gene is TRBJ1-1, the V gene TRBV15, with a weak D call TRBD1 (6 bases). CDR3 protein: CATSRDLPGVNTEAFF. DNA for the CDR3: TGTGCCACCAGCAGAGATCTCCCAGGGGTGAACACTGAAGCTTTCTTT.